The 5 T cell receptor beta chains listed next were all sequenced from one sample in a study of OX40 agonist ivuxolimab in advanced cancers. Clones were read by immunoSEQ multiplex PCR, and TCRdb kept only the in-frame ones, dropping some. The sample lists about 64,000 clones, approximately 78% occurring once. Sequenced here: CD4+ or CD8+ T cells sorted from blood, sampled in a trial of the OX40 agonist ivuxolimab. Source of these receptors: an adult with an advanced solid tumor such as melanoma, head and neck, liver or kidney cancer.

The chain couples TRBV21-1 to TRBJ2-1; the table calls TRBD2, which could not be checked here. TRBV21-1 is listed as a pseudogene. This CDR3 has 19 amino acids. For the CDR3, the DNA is TGTGCCAGCAGCAAAGCGGGGCGGGAGGACCCGTCCTTCGGCGTAGGGCAGTTCTTC. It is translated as CASSKAGREDPSFGVGQFF.

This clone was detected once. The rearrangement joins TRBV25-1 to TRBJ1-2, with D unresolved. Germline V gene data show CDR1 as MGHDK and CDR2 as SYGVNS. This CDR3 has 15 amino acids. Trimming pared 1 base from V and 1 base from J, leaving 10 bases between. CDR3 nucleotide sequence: TGTGCCAGCAGTGAATTGATAGGGAGTAACTATGGCTACACCTTC. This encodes CASSELIGSNYGYTF.

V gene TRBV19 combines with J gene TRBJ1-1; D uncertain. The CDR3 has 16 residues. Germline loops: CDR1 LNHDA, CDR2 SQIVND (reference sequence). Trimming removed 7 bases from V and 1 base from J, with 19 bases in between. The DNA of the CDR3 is TGTGCCAGTACCTCGTATGGGGTCGCTTCGAACACTGAAGCTTTCTTT. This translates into CASTSYGVASNTEAFF.

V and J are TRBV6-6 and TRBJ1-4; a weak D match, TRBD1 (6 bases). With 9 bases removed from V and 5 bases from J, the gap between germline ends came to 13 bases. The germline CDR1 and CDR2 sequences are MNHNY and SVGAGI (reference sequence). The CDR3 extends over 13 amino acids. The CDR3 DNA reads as TGTGCCAGTAAACAGGGACCCAATGAAAAACTGTTTTTT. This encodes CASKQGPNEKLFF.

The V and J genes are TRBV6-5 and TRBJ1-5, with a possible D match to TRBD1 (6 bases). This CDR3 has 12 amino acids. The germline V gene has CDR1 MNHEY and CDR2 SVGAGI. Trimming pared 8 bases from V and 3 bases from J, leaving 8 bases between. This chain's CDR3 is CASGQYNQPQHF. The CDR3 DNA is TGTGCCAGCGGACAGTACAATCAGCCCCAGCATTTT.